The rows below give T cell receptor beta chains drawn from one sample of a study of blood T cell repertoires in COVID-19. Assay: immunoSEQ multiplex PCR; the TCRdb copy retains only in-frame clones and omits some. This table has about 250,000 clones, around 82% appearing once. The specimen sequenced was peripheral blood. The receptors here all came from an elderly woman with active or convalescent COVID-19. Each CDR3 is given with its conserved first and last residue. A D gene is named only where the DNA matches it firmly. The size of a clone is reported for some rows only, either as once, few or many, or as a class for expanded clones.

clone_size: NA
v_call: TRBV19
d_call: NA
j_call: TRBJ2-2
cdr3_aa: CASSKGTLNTGELFF
cdr3_nt: TGTGCCAGTAGTAAGGGGACACTGAACACCGGGGAGCTGTTTTTT

clone_size: NA
v_call: TRBV7-2
d_call: NA
j_call: TRBJ1-4
cdr3_aa: CASSTSHRATNEKLFF
cdr3_nt: TGTGCCAGCAGCACCTCCCACAGGGCAACTAATGAAAAACTGTTTTTT

clone_size: once
v_call: TRBV6-5
d_call: TRBD2
j_call: TRBJ2-1
cdr3_aa: CASRRLAGERNEQFF
cdr3_nt: TGTGCCAGCAGAAGACTAGCGGGAGAGCGAAATGAGCAGTTCTTC

clone_size: NA
v_call: TRBV12-3/TRBV12-4
d_call: NA
j_call: TRBJ1-6
cdr3_aa: CASSQPPAALHF
cdr3_nt: TGTGCCAGCAGCCAACCCCCCGCGGCCCTCCACTTT

clone_size: NA
v_call: TRBV28
d_call: TRBD1
j_call: TRBJ2-6
cdr3_aa: CAIRQGSSGANVLTF
cdr3_nt: TGTGCCATCAGACAGGGAAGCTCTGGGGCCAACGTCCTGACTTTC

clone_size: once
v_call: TRBV2
d_call: TRBD2
j_call: TRBJ2-3
cdr3_aa: CASSDGLGGTDTQYF
cdr3_nt: TGTGCCAGCAGCGATGGACTAGGCGGCACAGATACGCAGTATTTT

clone_size: NA
v_call: TRBV5-1
d_call: TRBD1
j_call: TRBJ1-4
cdr3_aa: CASRPTGDLAEKLFF
cdr3_nt: TGCGCCAGCAGGCCAACAGGGGATTTGGCTGAAAAACTGTTTTTT

clone_size: NA
v_call: TRBV19
d_call: NA
j_call: TRBJ1-6
cdr3_aa: CASRGGWTYNSPLHF
cdr3_nt: TGTGCCAGTAGAGGAGGGTGGACCTATAATTCACCCCTCCACTTT

clone_size: few
v_call: TRBV28
d_call: NA
j_call: TRBJ2-3
cdr3_aa: CASRPTVTDTQYF
cdr3_nt: TGTGCCAGCAGGCCGACAGTCACAGATACGCAGTATTTT

clone_size: NA
v_call: TRBV3-1/TRBV3-2
d_call: NA
j_call: TRBJ1-4
cdr3_aa: CASSPTTGGGEKLFF
cdr3_nt: TGTGCCAGCAGCCCAACCACCGGGGGGGGTGAAAAACTGTTTTTT

clone_size: NA
v_call: TRBV12-5
d_call: NA
j_call: TRBJ2-2
cdr3_aa: CASGLGSGANTGELFF
cdr3_nt: TGTGCTAGTGGTCTGGGGTCAGGGGCGAACACCGGGGAGCTGTTTTTT

clone_size: once
v_call: TRBV29-1
d_call: TRBD1
j_call: TRBJ2-7
cdr3_aa: CSVTPGQGYEQYF
cdr3_nt: TGCAGCGTCACCCCGGGACAGGGGTACGAGCAGTACTTC

clone_size: NA
v_call: TRBV28
d_call: TRBD1
j_call: TRBJ2-2
cdr3_aa: CASQTGALSTGELFF
cdr3_nt: TGTGCCAGCCAAACAGGGGCCCTAAGCACCGGGGAGCTGTTTTTT

clone_size: NA
v_call: TRBV28
d_call: TRBD1
j_call: TRBJ1-4
cdr3_aa: CASSFTSTGANEKLFF
cdr3_nt: TGTGCCAGCAGTTTCACTTCCACAGGGGCTAATGAAAAACTGTTTTTT

clone_size: NA
v_call: TRBV7-2
d_call: TRBD1
j_call: TRBJ1-2
cdr3_aa: CASSLVVGTGSSYGYTF
cdr3_nt: TGTGCCAGCAGCTTAGTGGTGGGGACAGGGAGCTCCTATGGCTACACCTTC

clone_size: NA
v_call: TRBV4-2
d_call: NA
j_call: TRBJ1-3
cdr3_aa: CASSQEGGPSPGNTIYF
cdr3_nt: TGTGCCAGCAGCCAAGAGGGGGGACCGTCGCCTGGAAACACCATATATTTT

clone_size: NA
v_call: TRBV2
d_call: TRBD1
j_call: TRBJ1-6
cdr3_aa: CASNGQGANSPLHF
cdr3_nt: TGTGCCAGCAACGGACAGGGGGCCAATTCACCCCTCCACTTT

clone_size: NA
v_call: TRBV5-1
d_call: NA
j_call: TRBJ1-4
cdr3_aa: CASSFLVGQGNEKLFF
cdr3_nt: TGCGCCAGCAGCTTTTTGGTCGGGCAGGGGAATGAAAAACTGTTTTTT

clone_size: few
v_call: TRBV5-1
d_call: NA
j_call: TRBJ1-3
cdr3_aa: CASSSTRGGSGNTIYF
cdr3_nt: TGCGCCAGCAGCTCGACCCGGGGAGGCTCTGGAAACACCATATATTTT

clone_size: NA
v_call: TRBV4-2
d_call: TRBD2
j_call: TRBJ2-1
cdr3_aa: CASSQTSGGFNNEQFF
cdr3_nt: TGTGCCAGCAGCCAGACTAGCGGGGGGTTCAACAATGAGCAGTTCTTC

clone_size: NA
v_call: TRBV11-3
d_call: NA
j_call: TRBJ2-5
cdr3_aa: CASSYGGGQETQYF
cdr3_nt: TGTGCCAGCAGCTACGGGGGAGGACAAGAGACCCAGTACTTC

clone_size: NA
v_call: TRBV20-1
d_call: NA
j_call: TRBJ1-4
cdr3_aa: CSGKANEKLFF
cdr3_nt: TGCAGCGGGAAGGCCAATGAAAAACTGTTTTTT

clone_size: NA
v_call: TRBV5-6
d_call: NA
j_call: TRBJ1-1
cdr3_aa: CASSYNQGSEAFF
cdr3_nt: TGTGCCAGCAGCTACAACCAGGGCTCTGAAGCTTTCTTT

clone_size: NA
v_call: TRBV4-1
d_call: TRBD2
j_call: TRBJ2-5
cdr3_aa: CASSHRPGLAGEKTQYF
cdr3_nt: TGCGCCAGCAGCCATCGCCCGGGACTAGCGGGAGAAAAGACCCAGTACTTC

clone_size: NA
v_call: TRBV5-4
d_call: TRBD1
j_call: TRBJ1-1
cdr3_aa: CASSRSGGWDTEAFF
cdr3_nt: TGTGCCAGCAGCAGATCAGGGGGTTGGGACACTGAAGCTTTCTTT

clone_size: NA
v_call: TRBV29-1
d_call: NA
j_call: TRBJ2-5
cdr3_aa: CSVQITGFSQETQYF
cdr3_nt: TGCAGCGTCCAGATCACAGGGTTTTCCCAAGAGACCCAGTACTTC

clone_size: NA
v_call: TRBV6-5
d_call: NA
j_call: TRBJ2-7
cdr3_aa: CASSYTGLGGYEQYF
cdr3_nt: TGTGCCAGCAGTTACACAGGCCTCGGCGGCTACGAGCAGTACTTC

clone_size: NA
v_call: TRBV6-5
d_call: NA
j_call: TRBJ1-1
cdr3_aa: CASSYSRITEAFF
cdr3_nt: TGTGCCAGCAGTTATAGCCGGATCACTGAAGCTTTCTTT

clone_size: few
v_call: TRBV5-1
d_call: TRBD1
j_call: TRBJ1-4
cdr3_aa: CASSLTGTANEKLFF
cdr3_nt: TGCGCCAGCAGCTTGACCGGGACAGCTAATGAAAAACTGTTTTTT

clone_size: NA
v_call: TRBV5-4
d_call: NA
j_call: TRBJ1-2
cdr3_aa: CASTPDRSYGYTF
cdr3_nt: TGTGCCAGCACCCCCGACAGATCCTATGGCTACACCTTC

clone_size: NA
v_call: TRBV29-1
d_call: NA
j_call: TRBJ1-2
cdr3_aa: CSVEDRSRGGYTF
cdr3_nt: TGCAGCGTTGAAGATCGCTCCCGGGGGGGCTACACCTTC

clone_size: NA
v_call: TRBV5-1
d_call: TRBD2
j_call: TRBJ2-3
cdr3_aa: CASSPGTSGGMALGQYF
cdr3_nt: TGCGCCAGCAGTCCCGGGACTAGCGGGGGGATGGCGTTGGGGCAGTATTTT

clone_size: NA
v_call: TRBV7-9
d_call: NA
j_call: TRBJ1-1
cdr3_aa: CASSLEGQGAEAFF
cdr3_nt: TGTGCCAGCAGCTTAGAGGGTCAGGGCGCTGAAGCTTTCTTT

clone_size: NA
v_call: TRBV5-5
d_call: TRBD1
j_call: TRBJ2-2
cdr3_aa: CASNLDRVYTGELFF
cdr3_nt: TGTGCCAGCAATCTCGACAGGGTGTACACCGGGGAGCTGTTTTTT

clone_size: few
v_call: TRBV5-4
d_call: TRBD1
j_call: TRBJ1-2
cdr3_aa: CASRDRGNYGYTF
cdr3_nt: TGTGCCAGCCGGGACAGGGGGAACTATGGCTACACCTTC

clone_size: once
v_call: TRBV7-9
d_call: NA
j_call: TRBJ2-5
cdr3_aa: CASSLLHSQETQYF
cdr3_nt: TGTGCCAGCAGCTTACTCCACAGCCAAGAGACCCAGTACTTC

clone_size: NA
v_call: TRBV18
d_call: TRBD1
j_call: TRBJ1-2
cdr3_aa: CASSRPGTGPAYGYGYTF
cdr3_nt: TGTGCCAGCTCACGCCCCGGGACAGGGCCTGCGTACGGCTATGGCTACACCTTC

clone_size: NA
v_call: TRBV5-1
d_call: NA
j_call: TRBJ1-6
cdr3_aa: CASSLALTGDNSPLHF
cdr3_nt: TGCGCCAGCAGCTTGGCGCTGACAGGAGACAATTCACCCCTCCACTTT

clone_size: few
v_call: TRBV7-9
d_call: NA
j_call: TRBJ1-6
cdr3_aa: CASSLSGGQPSPLHF
cdr3_nt: TGTGCCAGCAGCTTATCCGGCGGACAGCCTTCACCCCTCCACTTT

clone_size: NA
v_call: TRBV6-5
d_call: NA
j_call: TRBJ1-3
cdr3_aa: CASSPQGPSGNTIYF
cdr3_nt: TGTGCCAGCAGTCCACAGGGCCCCTCTGGAAACACCATATATTTT

clone_size: NA
v_call: TRBV7-9
d_call: NA
j_call: TRBJ2-3
cdr3_aa: CASRGQSTDTQYF
cdr3_nt: TGTGCCAGCAGGGGACAAAGCACAGATACGCAGTATTTT

clone_size: NA
v_call: TRBV11-2
d_call: NA
j_call: TRBJ2-7
cdr3_aa: CASSLWRSSYEQYF
cdr3_nt: TGTGCCAGCAGCTTATGGAGGAGCTCCTACGAGCAGTACTTC

clone_size: NA
v_call: TRBV30
d_call: NA
j_call: TRBJ1-6
cdr3_aa: CAWSIFSGLQSPLHF
cdr3_nt: TGTGCCTGGAGTATTTTTTCGGGGTTACAGTCACCCCTCCACTTT

clone_size: NA
v_call: TRBV18
d_call: TRBD1
j_call: TRBJ1-4
cdr3_aa: CASSPGQTYRKLFF
cdr3_nt: TGTGCCAGCTCACCGGGACAGACCTATCGAAAACTGTTTTTT

clone_size: once
v_call: TRBV28
d_call: NA
j_call: TRBJ2-7
cdr3_aa: CASRGGGAGAYEQYF
cdr3_nt: TGTGCCAGCAGAGGAGGGGGCGCGGGTGCCTACGAGCAGTACTTC

clone_size: NA
v_call: TRBV28
d_call: NA
j_call: TRBJ1-3
cdr3_aa: CASSVFSSGNTIYF
cdr3_nt: TGTGCCAGCAGTGTGTTTAGCTCTGGAAACACCATATATTTT

clone_size: NA
v_call: TRBV5-1
d_call: NA
j_call: TRBJ2-7
cdr3_aa: CASSPRGSGAYEQYF
cdr3_nt: TGCGCCAGCAGCCCGCGGGGTAGCGGAGCCTACGAGCAGTACTTC

clone_size: NA
v_call: TRBV4-1
d_call: TRBD1
j_call: TRBJ1-2
cdr3_aa: CASSQSGTATYGYTF
cdr3_nt: TGCGCCAGCAGCCAAAGTGGGACAGCGACCTATGGCTACACCTTC

clone_size: NA
v_call: TRBV28
d_call: TRBD1
j_call: TRBJ1-2
cdr3_aa: CASIRDRGFRGYTF
cdr3_nt: TGTGCCAGCATCAGGGACAGGGGGTTTAGGGGCTACACCTTC

clone_size: NA
v_call: TRBV5-4
d_call: TRBD2
j_call: TRBJ2-2
cdr3_aa: CASSPTGGNTGELFF
cdr3_nt: TGTGCCAGCAGCCCGACGGGGGGGAACACCGGGGAGCTGTTTTTT

clone_size: NA
v_call: TRBV29-1
d_call: NA
j_call: TRBJ2-7
cdr3_aa: CSVEGEQAYEQYF
cdr3_nt: TGCAGCGTTGAAGGGGAACAGGCCTACGAGCAGTACTTC

clone_size: NA
v_call: TRBV5-1
d_call: NA
j_call: TRBJ2-2
cdr3_aa: CASSNTGNTGELFF
cdr3_nt: TGCGCCAGCAGCAATACAGGGAACACCGGGGAGCTGTTTTTT